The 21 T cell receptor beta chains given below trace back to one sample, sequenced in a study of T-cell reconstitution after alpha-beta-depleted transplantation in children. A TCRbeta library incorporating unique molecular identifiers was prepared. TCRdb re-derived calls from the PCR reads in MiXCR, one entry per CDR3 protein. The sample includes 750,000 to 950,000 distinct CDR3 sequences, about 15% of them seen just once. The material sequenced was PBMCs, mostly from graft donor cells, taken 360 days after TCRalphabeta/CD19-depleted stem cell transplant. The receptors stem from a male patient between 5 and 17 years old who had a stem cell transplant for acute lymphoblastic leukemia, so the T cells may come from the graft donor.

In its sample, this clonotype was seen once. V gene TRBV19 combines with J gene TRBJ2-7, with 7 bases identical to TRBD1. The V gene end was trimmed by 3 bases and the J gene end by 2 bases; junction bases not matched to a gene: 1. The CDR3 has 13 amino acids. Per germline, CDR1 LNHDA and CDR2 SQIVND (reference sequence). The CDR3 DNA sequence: TGTGCCAGTAGTATGGGACAGACCTACGAGCAGTACTTC. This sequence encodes CASSMGQTYEQYF.

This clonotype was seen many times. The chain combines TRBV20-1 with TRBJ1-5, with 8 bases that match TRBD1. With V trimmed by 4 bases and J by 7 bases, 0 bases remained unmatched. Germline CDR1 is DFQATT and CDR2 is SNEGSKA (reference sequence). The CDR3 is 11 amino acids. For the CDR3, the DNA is TGCAGTGCTAACAGGGGGCAGCCCCAGCATTTT. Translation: CSANRGQPQHF.

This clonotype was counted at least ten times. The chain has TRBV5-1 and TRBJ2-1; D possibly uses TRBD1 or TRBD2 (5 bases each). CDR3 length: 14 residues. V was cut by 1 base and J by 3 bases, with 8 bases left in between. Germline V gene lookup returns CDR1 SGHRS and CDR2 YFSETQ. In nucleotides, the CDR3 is TGCGCCAGCAGCTTGTGGGACCGCTACAATGAGCAGTTCTTC. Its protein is CASSLWDRYNEQFF.

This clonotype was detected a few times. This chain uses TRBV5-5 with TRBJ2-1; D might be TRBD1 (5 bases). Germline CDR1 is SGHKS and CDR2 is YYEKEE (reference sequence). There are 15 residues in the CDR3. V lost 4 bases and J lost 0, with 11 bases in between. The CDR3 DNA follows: TGTGCCAGCAGCCCGGACAAACGCTCCTACAATGAGCAGTTCTTC. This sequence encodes CASSPDKRSYNEQFF. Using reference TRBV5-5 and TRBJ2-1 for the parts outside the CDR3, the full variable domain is DAGVTQSPTHLIKTRGQQVTLRCSPISGHKSVSWYQQVLGQGPQFIFQYYEKEERGRGNFPDRFSARQFPNYSSELNVNALLLGDSALYLCASSPDKRSYNEQFFGPGTRLTVL.

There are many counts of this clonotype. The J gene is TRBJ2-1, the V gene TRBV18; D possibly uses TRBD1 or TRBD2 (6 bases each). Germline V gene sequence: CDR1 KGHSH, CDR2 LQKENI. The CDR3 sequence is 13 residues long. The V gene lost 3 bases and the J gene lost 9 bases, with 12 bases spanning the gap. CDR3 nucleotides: TGTGCCAGCTCACCCGCTGGAGGGGGTGAGCAGTTCTTC. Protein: CASSPAGGGEQFF. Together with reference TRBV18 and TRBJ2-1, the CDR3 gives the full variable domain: NAGVMQNPRHLVRRRGQEARLRCSPMKGHSHVYWYRQLPEEGLKFMVYLQKENIIDESGMPKERFSAEFPKEGPSILRIQQVVRGDSAAYFCASSPAGGGEQFFGPGTRLTVL.

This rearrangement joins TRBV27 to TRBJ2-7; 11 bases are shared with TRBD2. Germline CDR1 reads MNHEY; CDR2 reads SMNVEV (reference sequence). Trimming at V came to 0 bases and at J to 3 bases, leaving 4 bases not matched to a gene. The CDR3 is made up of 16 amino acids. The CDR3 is CASSLSFTSGGYEQYF. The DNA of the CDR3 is TGTGCCAGCAGTTTATCCTTTACTAGCGGGGGCTACGAGCAGTACTTC.

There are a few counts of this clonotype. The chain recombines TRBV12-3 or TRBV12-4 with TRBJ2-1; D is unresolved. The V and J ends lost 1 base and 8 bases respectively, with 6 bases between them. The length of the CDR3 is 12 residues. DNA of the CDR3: TGTGCCAGCAGTTTAGACTGGGATGAGCAGTTCTTC. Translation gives CASSLDWDEQFF.

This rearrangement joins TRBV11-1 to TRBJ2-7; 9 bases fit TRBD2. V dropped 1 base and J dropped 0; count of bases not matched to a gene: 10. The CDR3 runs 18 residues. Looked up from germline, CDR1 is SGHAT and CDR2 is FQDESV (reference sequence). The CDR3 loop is CASSLDLTKREVSYEQYF. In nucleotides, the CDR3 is TGTGCCAGCAGCTTAGACCTAACCAAGCGGGAGGTCTCCTACGAGCAGTACTTC.

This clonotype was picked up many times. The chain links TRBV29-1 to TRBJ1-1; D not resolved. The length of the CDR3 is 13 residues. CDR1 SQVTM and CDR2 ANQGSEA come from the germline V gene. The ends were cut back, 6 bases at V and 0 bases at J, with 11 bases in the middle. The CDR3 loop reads CSVVPLMNTEAFF. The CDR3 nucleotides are TGCAGCGTCGTACCGCTTATGAACACTGAAGCTTTCTTT.

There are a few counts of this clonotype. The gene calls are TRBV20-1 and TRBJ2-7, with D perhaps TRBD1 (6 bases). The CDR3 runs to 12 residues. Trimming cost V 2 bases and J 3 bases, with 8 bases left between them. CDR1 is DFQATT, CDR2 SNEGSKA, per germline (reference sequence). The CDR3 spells CSARPDSYEQYF. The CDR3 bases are TGCAGTGCTAGACCGGACAGCTACGAGCAGTACTTC.

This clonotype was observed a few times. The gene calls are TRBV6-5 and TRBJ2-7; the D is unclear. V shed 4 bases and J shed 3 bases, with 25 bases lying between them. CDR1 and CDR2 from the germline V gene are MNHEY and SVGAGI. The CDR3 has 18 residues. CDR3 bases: TGTGCCAGCAGTTCAGAGTTGCATCGGGCCTCCGGGCGCTACGAGCAGTACTTC. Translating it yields CASSSELHRASGRYEQYF.

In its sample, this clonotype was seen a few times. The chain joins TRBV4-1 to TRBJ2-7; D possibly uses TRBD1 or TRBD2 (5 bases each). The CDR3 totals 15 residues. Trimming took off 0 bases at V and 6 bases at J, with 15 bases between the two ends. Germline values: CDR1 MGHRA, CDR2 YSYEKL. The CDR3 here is CASSQDLPGLGEQYF. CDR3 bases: TGCGCCAGCAGCCAAGATTTGCCGGGGCTAGGCGAGCAGTACTTC.

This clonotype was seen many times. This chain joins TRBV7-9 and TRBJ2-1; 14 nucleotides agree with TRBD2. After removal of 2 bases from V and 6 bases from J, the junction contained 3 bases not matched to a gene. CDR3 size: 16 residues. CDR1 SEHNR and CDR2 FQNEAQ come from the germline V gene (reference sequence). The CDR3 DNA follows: TGTGCCAGCAGCTTATCTGGACTAGCGGGAGGCAATGAGCAGTTCTTC. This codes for CASSLSGLAGGNEQFF.

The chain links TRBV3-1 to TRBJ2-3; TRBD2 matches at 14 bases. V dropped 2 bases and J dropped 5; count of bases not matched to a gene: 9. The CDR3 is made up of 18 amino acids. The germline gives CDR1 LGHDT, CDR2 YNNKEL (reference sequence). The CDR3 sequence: CASSQKRGLAGAGDTQYF. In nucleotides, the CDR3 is TGTGCCAGCAGCCAAAAAAGGGGACTAGCGGGAGCTGGAGATACGCAGTATTTT.

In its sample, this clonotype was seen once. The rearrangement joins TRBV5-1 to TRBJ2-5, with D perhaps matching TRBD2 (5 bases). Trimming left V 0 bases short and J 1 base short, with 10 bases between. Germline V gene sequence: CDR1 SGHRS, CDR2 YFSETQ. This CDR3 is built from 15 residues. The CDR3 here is CASSLENGVQETQYF. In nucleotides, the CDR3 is TGCGCCAGCAGCTTGGAAAACGGGGTCCAAGAGACCCAGTACTTC. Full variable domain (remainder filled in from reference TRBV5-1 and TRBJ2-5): KAGVTQTPRYLIKTRGQQVTLSCSPISGHRSVSWYQQTPGQGLQFLFEYFSETQRNKGNFPGRFSGRQFSNSRSEMNVSTLELGDSALYLCASSLENGVQETQYFGPGTRLLVL.

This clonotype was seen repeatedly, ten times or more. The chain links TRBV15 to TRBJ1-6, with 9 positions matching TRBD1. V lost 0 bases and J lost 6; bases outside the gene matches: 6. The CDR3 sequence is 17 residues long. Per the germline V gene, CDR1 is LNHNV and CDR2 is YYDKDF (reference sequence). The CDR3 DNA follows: TGTGCCACCAGCAGAGATCGCGGGACAGGGATTAATTCACCCCTCCACTTT. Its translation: CATSRDRGTGINSPLHF. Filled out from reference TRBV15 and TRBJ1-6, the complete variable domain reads DAMVIQNPRYQVTQFGKPVTLSCSQTLNHNVMYWYQQKSSQAPKLLFHYYDKDFNNEADTPDNFQSRRPNTSFCFLDIRSPGLGDTAMYLCATSRDRGTGINSPLHFGNGTRLTVT.

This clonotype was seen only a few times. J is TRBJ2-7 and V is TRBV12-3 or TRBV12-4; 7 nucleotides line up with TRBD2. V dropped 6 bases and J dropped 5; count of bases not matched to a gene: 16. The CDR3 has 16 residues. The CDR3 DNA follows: TGTGCCAGCAGGGGAGGGGCTCCGAGGGCGATGGACGAGCAGTACTTC. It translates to CASRGGAPRAMDEQYF.

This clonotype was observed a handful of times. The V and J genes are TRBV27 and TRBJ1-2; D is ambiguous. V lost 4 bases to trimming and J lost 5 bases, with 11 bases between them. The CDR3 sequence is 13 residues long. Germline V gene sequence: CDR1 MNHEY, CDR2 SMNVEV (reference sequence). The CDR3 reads CASSYERGYGYTF. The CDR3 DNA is TGTGCCAGCAGTTACGAAAGAGGGTATGGCTACACCTTC.

This CDR3 is CSASPGGWYEQYF. As DNA, the CDR3 is TGCAGTGCTAGCCCGGGAGGCTGGTACGAGCAGTACTTC. The chain combines TRBV20-1 with TRBJ2-7, with 7 bases lining up with TRBD2. The CDR3 is 13 residues long. Trimming took 3 bases from V and 4 from J; bases not matched to a gene: 6. The germline V gene has CDR1 DFQATT and CDR2 SNEGSKA (reference sequence).

As DNA, the CDR3 is TGTGCCAGCAGCTTGGGCGGGATCGAACTGAAAAATGAGCAGTTCTTC. It is translated as CASSLGGIELKNEQFF. The V and J genes are TRBV7-3 and TRBJ2-1; tentative D call: TRBD2 (6 bases). The CDR3 is made up of 16 amino acids. Trimming shortened V by 3 bases and J by 7 bases, and 19 bases separated the two germline ends. CDR1 is SGHTA, CDR2 FQGTGA, per germline.

Here the CDR3 DNA reads TGTGCCAGCAGCTCGCCCCTGGGCGCTGAAGCTTTCTTT. Encoded protein: CASSSPLGAEAFF. The chain is built from TRBV7-2 and TRBJ1-1; D gene ambiguous. There are 13 residues in the CDR3. CDR1 and CDR2 (germline): SGHTA, FQGNSA. Trimming left V 4 bases short and J 6 bases short, with 12 bases between.